The 19 T cell receptor beta chains presented below share a single source sample, sequenced in a study of Ad26.COV2.S vaccination and SARS-CoV-2 variants. Repertoires were generated with immunoSEQ multiplex PCR, while TCRdb's copy carries only in-frame clones and drops some. This sample has about 680,000 clones; roughly nine tenths occur once, and the top ten carry approximately 1.5%. Treatment meaning: 19 received Ad26.COV2.S at low or high dose, single or two shots; several received placebo; per-sample allocation not given. On day 63 after the first injection, vaccine and placebo recipients gave samples. The sample here was peripheral blood, taken in a trial of Ad26.COV2.S vaccine versus placebo. These TCRs come from a person aged 18-60 years who received the Ad26.COV2.S COVID-19 vaccine or a placebo.

The rearrangement joins TRBV11-1 to TRBJ2-1; TRBD2 matches at 7 bases. CDR3 length: 16 residues. Germline loops: CDR1 SGHAT, CDR2 FQDESV (reference sequence). V was pared by 5 bases and J by 2 bases, with 9 bases of the junction left unmatched. CDR3 bases: TGTGCCAGCAGCCCTTTGGGCGGGGGAGCCTACAATGAGCAGTTCTTC. It encodes CASSPLGGGAYNEQFF.

The CDR3 DNA follows: TGTGCCAGCAGCGTAGAGGTAGGGAATGAAGCTTTCTTT. As protein: CASSVEVGNEAFF. The rearrangement uses TRBV9 and TRBJ1-1; D unresolved. CDR1 and CDR2 from the germline V gene are SGDLS and YYNGEE. This CDR3 spans 13 amino acids. Trimming took off 0 bases at V and 7 bases at J, with 10 bases between the two ends.

This clone was observed once. The chain has TRBV5-1 and TRBJ1-1; TRBD1 might be the D (6 bases). CDR3 length: 17 amino acids. Deletions cut 2 bases from V and 1 base from J, with 18 bases between. Germline V gene lookup returns CDR1 SGHRS and CDR2 YFSETQ. CDR3 protein: CASSLRSRDIGNTEAFF. Here the CDR3 DNA reads TGCGCCAGCAGCTTACGGTCCCGGGACATAGGGAACACTGAAGCTTTCTTT.

The genes are TRBV6-5 and TRBJ1-6; 8 bases map to TRBD1. The CDR3 is 15 residues long. The J segment lost 6 bases and the V segment lost 5 bases, leaving 6 bases of the junction unmatched. Germline V lookup: CDR1 MNHEY, CDR2 SVGAGI. The CDR3 protein is CASSTRQGLNSPLHF. CDR3 DNA: TGTGCCAGCAGTACAAGACAGGGGCTTAATTCACCCCTCCACTTT.

Details on this clone: Compared with germline, one end of the junction differs, possibly owing to a read error. The CDR3 bases are TGTGCCAGCAGTGCGGTAGCGTCAAAATGGTACAGTGAGCAGTTCTTC. Its translation is CASSAVASKWYSEQFF. This chain connects TRBV6-1 to TRBJ2-1, with D tentatively TRBD2 (5 bases). There are 16 residues in the CDR3. Germline V gene data show CDR1 as MNHNS and CDR2 as SASEGT.

The rearrangement joins TRBV12-3 or TRBV12-4 to TRBJ1-2, with D uncertain. The V end was cut by 2 bases, the J end by 4 bases, with 8 bases between. The CDR3 is made up of 13 amino acids. In DNA form, the CDR3 reads TGTGCCAGCAGTTTACAGGAGTTCTATGGCTACACCTTC. Protein sequence: CASSLQEFYGYTF.

The V gene is TRBV5-8, the J gene TRBJ2-3, with 8 bases lining up with TRBD1. The CDR3 consists of 18 residues. Germline CDR1 reads SGHTS; CDR2 reads YDEGEE. The V and J ends lost 0 bases and 0 bases, in that order; junction bases with no gene match: 9. For the CDR3, the DNA is TGTGCCAGCAGCTTGGAGGGCAGGGGGCGCGTAAGCACAGATACGCAGTATTTT. Residues: CASSLEGRGRVSTDTQYF.

This chain connects TRBV30 to TRBJ1-5; no firm D call. Trimming took 3 bases from V and 0 from J, leaving 12 bases between them. Germline V gene data show CDR1 as GTSNPN and CDR2 as SVGIG (reference sequence). There are 15 residues in the CDR3. The CDR3 region has the DNA TGTGCCTGGAGCCCGGGATCCTATAGCAATCAGCCCCAGCATTTT. Translating it yields CAWSPGSYSNQPQHF.

About this clone itself: The same CDR3 arises from other DNA sequences in this sample as well. The chain couples TRBV2 to TRBJ1-5; D unresolved. The CDR3 spans 15 residues. Looked up from germline, CDR1 is SNHLY and CDR2 is FYNNEI. Trimming took 4 bases from V and 2 from J, leaving 12 bases between them. CDR3 region: CASSVEGAGNQPQHF. CDR3 sequence (DNA): TGTGCCAGCAGTGTCGAGGGCGCGGGCAATCAGCCCCAGCATTTT.

The rearrangement joins TRBV5-1 to TRBJ2-2; perhaps TRBD1 as D (5 bases). CDR3 size: 14 residues. The germline V gene encodes CDR1 SGHRS and CDR2 YFSETQ. Trimming stripped 4 bases from V and 6 bases from J, with 13 bases between. The chain's CDR3 is CASSRGDTPGELFF. CDR3 nucleotide sequence: TGCGCCAGCAGCAGGGGTGATACCCCCGGGGAGCTGTTTTTT.

The chain employs TRBV2 and TRBJ1-3; no definite D call. Germline CDR1 reads SNHLY; CDR2 reads FYNNEI. V shed 6 bases and J shed 0 bases, with 12 bases lying between them. CDR3 length: 15 amino acids. The CDR3 region has the DNA TGTGCCAGCAGCGCACAGTTCCCCTCTGGAAACACCATATATTTT. It is translated as CASSAQFPSGNTIYF.

The chain is built from TRBV11-2 and TRBJ1-2; D gene uncertain. Trimming stripped 0 bases from V and 7 bases from J, with 9 bases between. In germline, CDR1 is SGHAT, CDR2 FQNNGV. The CDR3 is 13 amino acids. The DNA of the CDR3 is TGTGCCAGCAGCTTAGATTACCTGAGTGGCTACACCTTC. It translates to CASSLDYLSGYTF.

V gene TRBV7-9 combines with J gene TRBJ2-3; 13 bases are shared with TRBD2. CDR3 size: 19 residues. The ends lost 5 bases at V and 4 bases at J; junction bases unmatched: 15. CDR1 is SEHNR, CDR2 FQNEAQ, per germline (reference sequence). In DNA, the CDR3 is TGTGCCAGCAGCCCGGGACAGAATGGACTAGCGGGAGTCCCAGATACGCAGTATTTT. Its protein product is CASSPGQNGLAGVPDTQYF.

The chain couples TRBV30 to TRBJ1-6, with 7 bases fitting TRBD1. The CDR3 is 14 residues long. J lost 7 bases, V lost 2 bases, and 5 bases had no gene match. Germline assignment: CDR1 GTSNPN and CDR2 SVGIG (reference sequence). The CDR3 sequence is CAWSSTGVNSPLHF. The CDR3 DNA reads as TGTGCCTGGAGTTCCACAGGGGTGAATTCACCCCTCCACTTT.

This clone was detected only once. V gene TRBV7-9 combines with J gene TRBJ1-1; 10 bases agree with TRBD1. This CDR3 has 13 amino acids. Per the germline V gene, CDR1 is SEHNR and CDR2 is FQNEAQ (reference sequence). V lost 5 bases, J lost 5 bases, and 2 bases stayed unmatched. The DNA of the CDR3 is TGTGCCAGCAGCGGACAGGGGGAAACTGAAGCTTTCTTT. Translation: CASSGQGETEAFF.

The rearrangement uses TRBV7-2 and TRBJ2-6, with D unclear. Trimming removed 2 bases from V and 0 bases from J, with 5 bases in between. This CDR3 is built from 15 residues. Germline V gene sequence: CDR1 SGHTA, CDR2 FQGNSA. CDR3 coding DNA: TGTGCCAGCAGCTTACGCCTCTCTGGGGCCAACGTCCTGACTTTC. This sequence encodes CASSLRLSGANVLTF.

The chain has TRBV30 and TRBJ2-6; possible D gene TRBD1, 7 bases. Trimming took off 5 bases at V and 4 bases at J, with 15 bases between the two ends. This CDR3 is built from 15 residues. Looked up from germline, CDR1 is GTSNPN and CDR2 is SVGIG (reference sequence). CDR3 in amino acids: CAWGGGAYGANVLTF. The CDR3 coding sequence is TGTGCCTGGGGAGGGGGCGCGTACGGGGCCAACGTCCTGACTTTC.

This chain uses TRBV18 with TRBJ1-1; D might be TRBD1 (5 bases). CDR1 and CDR2 from the germline V gene are KGHSH and LQKENI. This CDR3 region has 14 residues. Between the trimmed V and J ends, which lost 5 bases and 1 base, there was a span of 11 bases. For the CDR3, the DNA is TGTGCCAGCTCAGAGGGACGCTGGAACACTGAAGCTTTCTTT. Its translation is CASSEGRWNTEAFF.

This clone was seen only once. CDR3 in amino acids: CASSIAGQGAHEQYF. The CDR3 region has the DNA TGTGCCAGTAGTATAGCTGGACAGGGGGCCCACGAGCAGTACTTC. The rearrangement uses TRBV19 and TRBJ2-7, with TRBD1 matching over 11 bases. The V segment lost 1 base and the J segment 5 bases; nucleotides outside the gene matches: 4. The germline V gene has CDR1 LNHDA and CDR2 SQIVND (reference sequence). The CDR3 totals 15 residues.